Listed here are 3 T cell receptor beta chains from one sample, sequenced in a study of CXCR3-negative and CXCR3-positive naive CD8 T cells. Preparation of TRB cDNA libraries relied on 5' RACE carrying UMI labels. TCRdb re-called the 5' RACE reads, yielding one record per CDR3 amino acid sequence without DNA. This repertoire includes 40,000 to 45,000 distinct CDR3 sequences. The specimen was naive CXCR3- CD8+ T cells from blood. Documented subset: CD45RO-CCR7+CD27+CD95- naive CD8+ T cells lacking CXCR3 (TNR3-). These receptors all stem from a human donor in good health. Some clones in this sample may be carry-over from other donors' samples.

The CDR3 protein is CASSLAMGQLLGTQYF. This rearrangement joins TRBV11-2 to TRBJ2-5; TCRdb returns TRBD1, unconfirmable since there is no DNA. The CDR3 runs 16 residues. The germline V gene encodes CDR1 SGHAT and CDR2 FQNNGV.

The chain couples TRBV29-1 to TRBJ1-5. The CDR3 consists of 14 residues. Germline CDR1 reads SQVTM; CDR2 reads ANQGSEA. This chain's CDR3 is CSVGWGDSNQPQHF. The full variable domain, its missing parts supplied by reference TRBV29-1 and TRBJ1-5, is SAVISQKPSRDICQRGTSLTIQCQVDSQVTMMFWYRQQPGQSLTLIATANQGSEATYESGFVIDKFPISRPNLTFSTLTVSNMSPEDSSIYLCSVGWGDSNQPQHFGDGTRLSIL.

This chain joins TRBV29-1 and TRBJ2-1; with no DNA, the TCRdb D assignment of TRBD2 cannot be verified. This CDR3 is 16 amino acids long. The germline V gene has CDR1 SQVTM and CDR2 ANQGSEA. CDR3 sequence reads: CSVETPGRGRTNEQFF.